The T cell receptor (beta chain) described here comes from a study of blood T cell repertoires in COVID-19. Within 2 weeks of study entry, exposed participants had contacted a PCR-confirmed or clinician-diagnosed COVID-19 case. The CDR3 consists of 15 residues. V lost 6 bases to trimming and J lost 2 bases; unmatched junction nucleotides: 7. Per the germline V gene, CDR1 is MNHEY and CDR2 is SVGAGI. The protocol was immunoSEQ multiplex PCR, while the TCRdb copy is restricted to in-frame clones and leaves out a portion. There are around 400,000 clones in the sample; approximately 91% occur only once, and around 0.94% lies in the top ten.

The clonotype was recovered from a woman aged 40 to 50 who had been exposed to COVID-19. The chain uses TRBV6-5 and TRBJ1-5, with 7 nucleotides matching TRBD1. The sample consisted of PBMCs or T cells enriched from blood (not recorded which). The CDR3 here is CASSPDRDGNQPQHF. The CDR3 nucleotides are TGTGCCAGCAGCCCCGACAGGGATGGCAATCAGCCCCAGCATTTT.